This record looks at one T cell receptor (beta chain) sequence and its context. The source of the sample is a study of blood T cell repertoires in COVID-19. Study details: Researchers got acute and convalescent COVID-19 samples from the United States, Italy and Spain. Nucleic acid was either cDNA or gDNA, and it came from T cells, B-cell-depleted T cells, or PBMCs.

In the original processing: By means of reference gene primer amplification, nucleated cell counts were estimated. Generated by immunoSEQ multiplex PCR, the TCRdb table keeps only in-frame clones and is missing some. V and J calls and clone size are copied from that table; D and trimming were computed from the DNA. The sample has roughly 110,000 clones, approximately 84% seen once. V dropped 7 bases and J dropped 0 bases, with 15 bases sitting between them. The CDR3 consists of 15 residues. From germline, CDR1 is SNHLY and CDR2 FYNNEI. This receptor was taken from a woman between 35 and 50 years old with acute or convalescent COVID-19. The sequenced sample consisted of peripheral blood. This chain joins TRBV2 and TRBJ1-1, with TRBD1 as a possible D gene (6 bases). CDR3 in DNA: TGTGCCAGCACCCTCACAGGGATCATGAACACTGAAGCTTTCTTT. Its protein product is CASTLTGIMNTEAFF.